The 29 T cell receptor beta chains reported below all come from one sample, sequenced in a study of cytomegalovirus exposure and HLA in healthy donors. Use of 60 Vbeta and 13 Jbeta primers characterized the PCR. Data came from immunoSEQ multiplex PCR; TCRdb stores just in-frame clones and leaves some out. Among some 160,000 clones listed, around 82% were seen once. The source material was PBMCs. The receptors shown here come from a middle-aged man in good health and CMV-seronegative.

This chain joins TRBV11-3 and TRBJ2-3; D may correspond to TRBD1 or TRBD2 (6 bases each). CDR3 length: 16 amino acids. Deletions cut 5 bases from V and 0 bases from J, with 15 bases between. CDR1 and CDR2 from the germline V gene are SGHNT and YENEEA. The CDR3 here is CASSVGGSGSTDTQYF. DNA for the CDR3: TGTGCCAGCAGCGTAGGGGGAAGCGGGAGCACAGATACGCAGTATTTT. The entire variable domain, with the rest obtained from reference TRBV11-3 and TRBJ2-3, is as follows: EAGVVQSPRYKIIEKKQPVAFWCNPISGHNTLYWYLQNLGQGPELLIRYENEEAVDDSQLPKDRFSAERLKGVDSTLKIQPAELGDSAVYLCASSVGGSGSTDTQYFGPGTRLTVL.

The chain carries TRBV6-5 and TRBJ2-7, with 7 nucleotides matching TRBD1. CDR1 and CDR2 from the germline V gene are MNHEY and SVGAGI. The CDR3 consists of 14 residues. Trimming removed 5 bases from V and 4 bases from J; junction bases left unmatched: 8. The CDR3 DNA follows: TGTGCCAGCAGTCTCCAGACAGGGTGGTACGAGCAGTACTTC. Translation gives CASSLQTGWYEQYF.

V gene TRBV5-6 combines with J gene TRBJ2-2, with D possibly matching TRBD1 (6 bases). V was pared by 1 base and J by 4 bases, with 8 bases between. Germline V lookup: CDR1 SGHDT, CDR2 YYEEEE. The CDR3 length is 14 residues. For the CDR3, the DNA is TGTGCCAGCAGCTTGACAGGGCGCACCGGGGAGCTGTTTTTT. Protein product: CASSLTGRTGELFF.

This chain joins TRBV7-2 and TRBJ2-2, with D unresolved. The CDR3 contains 11 residues. Trimming removed 5 bases from V and 9 bases from J, with 7 bases in between. The V gene's germline CDR1 is SGHTA and CDR2 FQGNSA. The CDR3 loop is CASSRNWELFF. The DNA for the CDR3 is TGTGCCAGCAGCCGTAATTGGGAGCTGTTTTTT.

This chain links TRBV15 with TRBJ1-3; weak D call: TRBD1 (6 bases). V was cut by 3 bases and J by 2 bases, with 14 bases left in between. CDR3 length: 16 amino acids. The germline V gene has CDR1 LNHNV and CDR2 YYDKDF (reference sequence). DNA of the CDR3: TGTGCCACCAGCAGTCCTGGACCAGGGGCTGGAAACACCATATATTTT. Its protein product is CATSSPGPGAGNTIYF.

This sequence joins TRBV30 and TRBJ1-6; 9 bases match TRBD1. With V trimmed by 4 bases and J by 7 bases, 2 bases remained unmatched. Germline V CDR1 and CDR2: GTSNPN, SVGIG (reference sequence). This CDR3 spans 13 amino acids. CDR3 DNA sequence: TGTGCCTGGAAGGGGACAGGGAATTCACCCCTCCACTTT. Encoded protein: CAWKGTGNSPLHF.

The V call is TRBV4-1, the J call TRBJ1-5; D is undetermined. CDR1 and CDR2 (germline): MGHRA, YSYEKL. There are 20 residues in the CDR3. The germline V and J ends were trimmed by 0 bases and 0 bases, with 21 bases remaining between them. CDR3 sequence (DNA): TGCGCCAGCAGCCAAGACCTTTCGCGCGGAATCGAACTTAGCAATCAGCCCCAGCATTTT. It yields the protein CASSQDLSRGIELSNQPQHF.

V usage is TRBV19 and J usage is TRBJ1-1; possible D gene TRBD1, 5 bases. The V end was cut by 2 bases, the J end by 0 bases, with 16 bases between. The germline CDR1 and CDR2 sequences are LNHDA and SQIVND (reference sequence). The CDR3 is 17 amino acids. The CDR3 is CASSIHRTVEMNTEAFF. The DNA for the CDR3 is TGTGCCAGTAGTATACACAGGACCGTCGAAATGAACACTGAAGCTTTCTTT.

V gene TRBV25-1 combines with J gene TRBJ1-4; 9 nucleotides line up with TRBD1. CDR1 MGHDK and CDR2 SYGVNS come from the germline V gene. J was trimmed by 8 bases and V by 3 bases; bases with no gene match: 4. The CDR3 covers 14 residues. CDR3 residues: CASSDKQGAEKLFF. The CDR3 nucleotides are TGTGCCAGCAGTGATAAACAGGGGGCGGAAAAACTGTTTTTT.

The V gene is TRBV19, the J gene TRBJ1-1; D gene ambiguous. Germline V CDR1 and CDR2: LNHDA, SQIVND (reference sequence). The CDR3 is made up of 11 amino acids. Deletions cut 6 bases from V and 1 base from J, with 3 bases between. The CDR3 sequence is CASSQNTEAFF. In DNA form, the CDR3 reads TGTGCCAGTAGCCAGAACACTGAAGCTTTCTTT.

This sequence joins TRBV18 and TRBJ1-1; TRBD1 might be the D (6 bases). V shed 4 bases and J shed 4 bases, with 13 bases lying between them. The V gene's germline CDR1 is KGHSH and CDR2 LQKENI. This CDR3 is built from 14 residues. In DNA form, the CDR3 reads TGTGCCAGCTCACAAGAGACAGGCCTCACTGAAGCTTTCTTT. Encoded protein: CASSQETGLTEAFF.

CDR3 in amino acids: CASSPRQVWTGELFF. The CDR3 nucleotides are TGTGCCAGCAGCCCTCGACAGGTATGGACCGGGGAGCTGTTTTTT. This chain links TRBV11-2 with TRBJ2-2, with D possibly being TRBD1 (6 bases). Germline values: CDR1 SGHAT, CDR2 FQNNGV. Trimming took off 5 bases at V and 5 bases at J, with 15 bases between the two ends. This CDR3 is 15 amino acids long.

This clone turned up a few times. The V gene is TRBV5-1, the J gene TRBJ2-6; D possibly corresponds to TRBD2 (7 bases). V dropped 4 bases and J dropped 2 bases, with 19 bases sitting between them. The CDR3 runs 18 residues. CDR1 is SGHRS and CDR2 is YFSETQ in the germline V gene. The CDR3 loop reads CASSPEGGISTGANVLTF. As DNA, the CDR3 is TGCGCCAGCAGCCCGGAGGGGGGGATCTCCACTGGGGCCAACGTCCTGACTTTC.

The rearrangement links TRBV29-1 to TRBJ1-2, with 9 bases lining up with TRBD1. The CDR3 extends over 13 amino acids. The V gene's germline CDR1 is SQVTM and CDR2 ANQGSEA. J was trimmed by 7 bases and V by 2 bases; bases with no gene match: 5. The CDR3: CSVERGQGGGYTF. CDR3 nucleotides: TGCAGCGTTGAAAGGGGACAGGGTGGTGGCTACACCTTC. The full variable domain, with the rest looked up from reference TRBV29-1 and TRBJ1-2, is SAVISQKPSRDICQRGTSLTIQCQVDSQVTMMFWYRQQPGQSLTLIATANQGSEATYESGFVIDKFPISRPNLTFSTLTVSNMSPEDSSIYLCSVERGQGGGYTFGSGTRLTVV.

The chain carries TRBV29-1 and TRBJ2-2; the match to TRBD1 covers 7 bases. This CDR3 region has 13 residues. V lost 6 bases to trimming and J lost 5 bases; unmatched junction nucleotides: 6. Germline loops: CDR1 SQVTM, CDR2 ANQGSEA. In nucleotides, the CDR3 is TGCAGCGTCCCGCAGGGGGTAACCGGGGAGCTGTTTTTT. It yields the protein CSVPQGVTGELFF.

The chain uses TRBV4-2 and TRBJ2-1, with 11 bases matching TRBD2. The germline V gene encodes CDR1 LGHNA and CDR2 YNFKEQ. J gave up 0 bases and V 0 bases, and 10 bases lay outside the gene matches. This CDR3 region has 20 residues. CDR3 DNA: TGTGCCAGCAGCCAAGATCGGGCTAGCGGGGGGTCTAGCTCCTACAATGAGCAGTTCTTC. It encodes CASSQDRASGGSSSYNEQFF.

The chain has TRBV6-5 and TRBJ2-1; D is perhaps TRBD1 (6 bases). From germline, CDR1 is MNHEY and CDR2 SVGAGI. CDR3 length: 14 residues. The germline V and J ends were trimmed by 6 bases and 5 bases, with 14 bases remaining between them. The CDR3 DNA reads TGTGCCAGCAGAATAGGGGGTTCCGACAATGAGCAGTTCTTC. Translated, it gives CASRIGGSDNEQFF.

The chain has TRBV6-5 and TRBJ2-3, with a possible D match to TRBD2 (6 bases). The CDR3 contains 15 residues. Trimming removed 7 bases from V and 3 bases from J, with 17 bases in between. Germline V gene lookup returns CDR1 MNHEY and CDR2 SVGAGI. CDR3 sequence (DNA): TGTGCCAGCACTCCGACTTGGGGGAGGACAGATACGCAGTATTTT. Its protein is CASTPTWGRTDTQYF.

The CDR3 DNA reads TGTGCCAGCAGCTTGGACGGGATCAGTGAAGCTTTCTTT. Translated, it gives CASSLDGISEAFF. The chain carries TRBV7-4 and TRBJ1-1; D gene ambiguous. Trimming pared 3 bases from V and 7 bases from J, leaving 12 bases between. The CDR3 consists of 13 residues. Germline V gene data show CDR1 as SGHVT and CDR2 as SQSDAQ.

J is TRBJ2-1 and V is TRBV14; 10 bases are a match to TRBD2. The junction had 5 bases not matched to a gene; V was cut back by 4 bases and J by 5 bases. Per the germline V gene, CDR1 is SGHDN and CDR2 is FVKESK. This CDR3 spans 15 amino acids. In DNA, the CDR3 is TGTGCCAGCAGCCCGCTAGCGGGGGCGCACAATGAGCAGTTCTTC. Encoded protein: CASSPLAGAHNEQFF.

The chain combines TRBV18 with TRBJ1-1, with TRBD1 matching over 8 bases. CDR3 size: 13 residues. Germline CDR1 and CDR2: KGHSH and LQKENI. The junction had 3 bases not matched to a gene; V was cut back by 8 bases and J by 1 base. The CDR3 nucleotides are TGTGCCAGCACGGGACAGGAGAACACTGAAGCTTTCTTT. Translated: CASTGQENTEAFF.

V is TRBV9 and J is TRBJ1-4; 7 nucleotides agree with TRBD1. J gave up 5 bases and V 4 bases, and 8 bases lay outside the gene matches. Germline loops: CDR1 SGDLS, CDR2 YYNGEE. There are 15 residues in the CDR3. The CDR3 DNA reads TGTGCCAGCAGCATTACAGGGACAGCAAATGAAAAACTGTTTTTT. Translation gives CASSITGTANEKLFF.

This chain links TRBV7-2 with TRBJ2-2; 7 bases line up with TRBD1. Trimming removed 11 bases from V and 3 bases from J; junction bases left unmatched: 9. CDR1 is SGHTA and CDR2 is FQGNSA in the germline V gene. CDR3 length: 14 residues. The CDR3 sequence: CAGTGQDYTGELFF. In DNA form, the CDR3 reads TGTGCCGGTACTGGACAGGATTACACCGGGGAGCTGTTTTTT. The full variable domain, its missing parts supplied by reference TRBV7-2 and TRBJ2-2, is GAGVSQSPSNKVTEKGKDVELRCDPISGHTALYWYRQSLGQGLEFLIYFQGNSAPDKSGLPSDRFSAERTGGSVSTLTIQRTQQEDSAVYLCAGTGQDYTGELFFGEGSRLTVL.

The chain uses TRBV30 and TRBJ1-6; the D is unclear. Trimming left V 0 bases short and J 8 bases short, with 11 bases between. This CDR3 is built from 14 residues. Germline values: CDR1 GTSNPN, CDR2 SVGIG (reference sequence). The CDR3 reads CAWSVVTEDSPLHF. The CDR3 DNA reads TGTGCCTGGAGTGTAGTGACCGAGGATTCACCCCTCCACTTT.

The chain recombines TRBV5-5 with TRBJ2-1; the D is unclear. This CDR3 comprises 14 residues. CDR1 is SGHKS and CDR2 is YYEKEE in the germline V gene (reference sequence). Trimming removed 5 bases from V and 1 base from J, with 10 bases in between. The CDR3 DNA sequence: TGTGCCAGCAGTATGTGGCGGTCCTACAATGAGCAGTTCTTC. It specifies CASSMWRSYNEQFF.

To note about this clone: The junction and the germline gene differ at one end; a read error may be behind it. The same CDR3 can be traced to other DNA sequences in this sample. V and J are TRBV14 and TRBJ1-1; no clear D. The germline gives CDR1 SGHDN, CDR2 FVKESK. This CDR3 has 16 residues. CDR3 sequence reads: CASSQDVNNMNTEAFF. CDR3 DNA: TGTGCTAGCAGCCAAGATGTGAATAACATGAACACTGAAGCTTTCTTT.

The rearrangement joins TRBV9 to TRBJ1-5; D is perhaps TRBD1 (6 bases). CDR3 length equals 16 residues. In germline, CDR1 is SGDLS, CDR2 YYNGEE. The germline V and J ends were trimmed by 0 bases and 3 bases, with 13 bases remaining between them. In DNA form, the CDR3 reads TGTGCCAGCAGCGTAGGGGACACCAGACCCAATCAGCCCCAGCATTTT. Translating gives CASSVGDTRPNQPQHF.

The chain carries TRBV19 and TRBJ1-5; unclear D gene. Germline V gene lookup returns CDR1 LNHDA and CDR2 SQIVND (reference sequence). The CDR3 consists of 13 residues. The V end lost 3 bases, the J end lost 7 bases, and 10 bases lay between the germline ends. CDR3 loop: CASSMVQYQPQHF. The CDR3 region has the DNA TGTGCCAGTAGTATGGTACAGTACCAGCCCCAGCATTTT.

The chain couples TRBV15 to TRBJ1-3; D ambiguous. The V gene's germline CDR1 is LNHNV and CDR2 YYDKDF (reference sequence). CDR3 length equals 15 residues. V was pared by 0 bases and J by 4 bases, with 10 bases between. The chain's CDR3 is CATSRDAGSGNTIYF. Here the CDR3 DNA reads TGTGCCACCAGCAGAGATGCGGGGTCCGGAAACACCATATATTTT.